A selection of T cell receptor beta chains follows, all from one sample in a study of blood T cell repertoires in COVID-19. This table comes from immunoSEQ multiplex PCR, and its TCRdb copy is limited to in-frame clones, with some not included. The repertoire holds about 60,000 clones, with about 81% as singletons. Source material: peripheral blood. These receptors all come from a human donor in a cohort sampled during active COVID-19. CDR3s include the opening cysteine and the closing phenylalanine or tryptophan. The order of the fields is J gene, D gene, clone size, V gene, CDR3 length, CDR3 DNA, CDR3 protein. The D gene is left open where the match is weak. Only some rows state a clone size, as once, few, many or a class for expanded clones.

J: TRBJ2-7; D: TRBD1; size: few; V: TRBV7-7; length: 15; DNA: TGTGCTAGCAGCTTAGGGACAGGGAGTGTTTACGAGCAGTACTTC; CDR3: CASSLGTGSVYEQYF
J: TRBJ1-2; D: -; size: -; V: TRBV9; length: 14; DNA: TGTGCCAGCAGCGTGGGACAAGAAACCTATGGCTACACCTTC; CDR3: CASSVGQETYGYTF
J: TRBJ2-3; D: TRBD2; size: -; V: TRBV27; length: 16; DNA: TGTGCCAGCAGTCTCTATCTAGCGGGGCGCACAGATACGCAGTATTTT; CDR3: CASSLYLAGRTDTQYF
J: TRBJ2-7; D: -; size: -; V: TRBV27; length: 12; DNA: TGTGCCAGCAGTCCAAGGGGGAACGAGCAGTACTTC; CDR3: CASSPRGNEQYF
J: TRBJ2-3; D: -; size: -; V: TRBV3-1/TRBV3-2; length: 15; DNA: TGTGCCAGCAGCCCATGGGACAATGACACAGATACGCAGTATTTT; CDR3: CASSPWDNDTDTQYF
J: TRBJ2-7; D: TRBD1; size: -; V: TRBV5-6; length: 14; DNA: TGTGCCAGCAGCTCCGGGACAGCAGGCTACGAGCAGTACTTC; CDR3: CASSSGTAGYEQYF
J: TRBJ2-7; D: -; size: once; V: TRBV13; length: 14; DNA: TGTGCCAGCAGCCGCGGGGACCGTTTCGACGAGCAGTACTTC; CDR3: CASSRGDRFDEQYF
J: TRBJ1-2; D: TRBD1; size: -; V: TRBV6-5; length: 13; DNA: TGTGCCAGCAGGCCCGGGACAGGGTATGGCTACACCTTC; CDR3: CASRPGTGYGYTF
J: TRBJ1-6; D: TRBD1; size: -; V: TRBV7-2; length: 17; DNA: TGTGCCAGCCGTGTCAATGCCGACAGGGCGGGTTATTCACCCCTCCACTTT; CDR3: CASRVNADRAGYSPLHF
J: TRBJ1-5; D: -; size: once; V: TRBV27; length: 15; DNA: TGTGCCAGCAGTCCCCTCAGCAGGGGTGATCAGCCCCAGCATTTT; CDR3: CASSPLSRGDQPQHF
J: TRBJ1-1; D: -; size: -; V: TRBV27; length: 14; DNA: TGTGCCAGCAGTTTAAGGGGTTCTGGTCCTGAAGCTTTCTTT; CDR3: CASSLRGSGPEAFF
J: TRBJ2-7; D: -; size: -; V: TRBV4-1; length: 15; DNA: TGCGCCAGCAGCCCGGCCCGGGGGATGGACTACGAGCAGTACTTC; CDR3: CASSPARGMDYEQYF
J: TRBJ2-7; D: -; size: -; V: TRBV6-6; length: 15; DNA: TGTGCCAGCAGCCCCGGGATAGCGACCTCCTACGAGCAGTACTTC; CDR3: CASSPGIATSYEQYF
J: TRBJ2-5; D: TRBD2; size: -; V: TRBV4-2; length: 20; DNA: TGTGCCAGCAGCCAGGGAGGTGGTAGCGGGGGGGCAGTAGTCAGGGAGACCCAGTACTTC; CDR3: CASSQGGGSGGAVVRETQYF
J: TRBJ2-1; D: TRBD2; size: -; V: TRBV28; length: 17; DNA: TGTGCCAGCAGTTTACCACCGGGACTAGCGGTGCGGCCTGGGCAGTTCTTC; CDR3: CASSLPPGLAVRPGQFF
J: TRBJ2-1; D: TRBD1; size: -; V: TRBV7-9; length: 14; DNA: TGTGCCAGCAGCTTAGCAAAGACAGGGGCTGAGCAGTTCTTC; CDR3: CASSLAKTGAEQFF
J: TRBJ2-1; D: -; size: -; V: TRBV2; length: 11; DNA: TGTGCCAGCAGTGTACGGGAAAGTAGGTTCTTC; CDR3: CASSVRESRFF